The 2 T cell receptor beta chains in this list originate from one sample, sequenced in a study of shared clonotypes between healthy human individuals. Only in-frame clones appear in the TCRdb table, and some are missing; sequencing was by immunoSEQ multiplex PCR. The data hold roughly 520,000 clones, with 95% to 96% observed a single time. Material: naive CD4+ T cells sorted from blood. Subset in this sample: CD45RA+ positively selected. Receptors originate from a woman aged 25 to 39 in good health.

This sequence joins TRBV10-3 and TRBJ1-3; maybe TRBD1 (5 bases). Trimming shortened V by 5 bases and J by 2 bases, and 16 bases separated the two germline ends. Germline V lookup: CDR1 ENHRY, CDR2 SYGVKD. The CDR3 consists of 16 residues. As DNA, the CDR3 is TGTGCCATCAGTAGTCTCTGGGAGGGGACTGGAAACACCATATATTTT. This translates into CAISSLWEGTGNTIYF.

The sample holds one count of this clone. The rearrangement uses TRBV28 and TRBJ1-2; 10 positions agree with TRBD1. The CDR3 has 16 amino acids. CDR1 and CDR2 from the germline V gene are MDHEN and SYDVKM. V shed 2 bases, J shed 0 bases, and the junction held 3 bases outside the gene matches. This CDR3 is CASSLGGTGANYGYTF. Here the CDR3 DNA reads TGTGCCAGCAGTTTAGGAGGGACAGGGGCTAACTATGGCTACACCTTC.